This paragraph covers one TCR beta chain sequence. What it binds is unknown. Germline CDR1 is GTSNPN and CDR2 is SVGIG (reference sequence). The V end lost 3 bases, the J end lost 1 base, and 9 bases lay between the germline ends. The CDR3 has 13 residues. This record belongs to a study of Ad26.COV2.S vaccination and SARS-CoV-2 variants. Overall study: Donor was one of the participants in the Ad26.COV2.S arm of the COV1001 trial. General study points: Overall T cell responses may have been underestimated by the analyses of TCR breadth and depth. Individuals receiving vaccine had higher spike-specific TCR breadth than placebo recipients did. Substantial post-vaccination breadth of spike-specific CD8+ and CD4+ T cell responses was reported.

Specified treatment: about 20 received Ad26.COV2.S at low or high dose, single or two shots; about 5 received placebo; per-sample allocation not given. After the first vaccine or placebo injection, samples were drawn on day 63. The repertoire was sequenced with immunoSEQ multiplex PCR; TCRdb's copy has only in-frame clones and lacks some. The data hold a few hundred thousand clones, with 70% to 90% observed a single time. The chain carries TRBV30 and TRBJ1-2, with D hard to call. The sequence derives from a person aged 18-60 years who received the Ad26.COV2.S COVID-19 vaccine or a placebo. The sample in question was peripheral blood, obtained in a trial of Ad26.COV2.S vaccine versus placebo. Written as DNA, the CDR3 is TGTGCCTGGAGCGGCTCAGTTAACTATGGCTACACCTTC. It translates to CAWSGSVNYGYTF.